This entry features one TCR beta chain sequence. RNA, at roughly 0.45 to 1 ug, was reverse transcribed with random hexamers. TCRdb called the immunoSEQ multiplex PCR reads again in MiXCR, with one record for every CDR3 protein. Of 130,000 or so distinct CDR3 sequences in the sample, over 80% were seen once. The CDR3 has 16 residues. V lost 1 base, J lost 9 bases, and 19 bases lay in between. Germline loops: CDR1 SNHLY, CDR2 FYNNEI. These data originate in a study of CD8 T cells in Susac syndrome. The chain is built from TRBV2 and TRBJ1-5; D is uncertain. The sequence derives from a human donor with multiple sclerosis. Material for sequencing was CD8+ T cells from PBMCs. Here the CDR3 reads CASSEGARDFSRPQHF. In nucleotides, the CDR3 is TGTGCCAGCAGTGAAGGGGCTAGGGATTTCTCACGGCCCCAGCATTTT.